This TCR beta chain was captured by sequencing in a study of blood T cell repertoires in COVID-19. Looking at the study overall: The origin of the acute and convalescent COVID-19 samples was the United States, Italy and Spain.

The length of the CDR3 is 16 residues. V was shortened by 6 bases and J by 0 bases, with 16 bases between the two germline ends. Looked up from germline, CDR1 is MNHEY and CDR2 is SMNVEV (reference sequence). Study processing details: The assay estimated nucleated cells by amplifying reference gene primers. Sequencing used immunoSEQ multiplex PCR; TCRdb keeps in-frame clones, though not all of them. The V and J calls and clone size are taken from that table; D and trimming were inferred from the DNA. This sample has about 380,000 clones; more than 65% occur once, and the top ten carry over 0.95%. The sequence derives from a human donor with acute or convalescent COVID-19. The donor label of this sample is uncertain. This chain uses TRBV27 with TRBJ2-3; D is perhaps TRBD1 (5 bases). Input material: peripheral blood. The CDR3 region has the DNA TGTGCCAGCAGGCAGGGTCTTGGCTATAGCACAGATACGCAGTATTTT. This encodes CASRQGLGYSTDTQYF.